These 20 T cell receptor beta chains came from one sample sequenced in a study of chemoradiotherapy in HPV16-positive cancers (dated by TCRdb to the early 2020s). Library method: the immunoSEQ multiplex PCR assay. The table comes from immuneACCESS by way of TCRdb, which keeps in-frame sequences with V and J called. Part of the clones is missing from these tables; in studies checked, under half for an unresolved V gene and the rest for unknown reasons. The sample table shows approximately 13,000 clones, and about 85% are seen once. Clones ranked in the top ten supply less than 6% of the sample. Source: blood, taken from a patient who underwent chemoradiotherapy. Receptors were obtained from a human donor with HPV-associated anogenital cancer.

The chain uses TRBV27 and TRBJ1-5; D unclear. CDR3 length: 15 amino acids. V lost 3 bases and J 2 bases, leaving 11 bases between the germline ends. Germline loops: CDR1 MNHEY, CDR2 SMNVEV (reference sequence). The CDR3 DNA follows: TGTGCCAGCAGTTTCGGACCGATTGGCAATCAGCCCCAGCATTTT. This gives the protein CASSFGPIGNQPQHF.

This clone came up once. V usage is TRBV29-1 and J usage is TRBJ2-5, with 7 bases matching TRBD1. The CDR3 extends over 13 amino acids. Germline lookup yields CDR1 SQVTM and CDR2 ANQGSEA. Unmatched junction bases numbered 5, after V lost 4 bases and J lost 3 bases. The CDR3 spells CSVGVGGEETQYF. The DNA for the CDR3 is TGCAGCGTTGGGGTAGGGGGCGAAGAGACCCAGTACTTC.

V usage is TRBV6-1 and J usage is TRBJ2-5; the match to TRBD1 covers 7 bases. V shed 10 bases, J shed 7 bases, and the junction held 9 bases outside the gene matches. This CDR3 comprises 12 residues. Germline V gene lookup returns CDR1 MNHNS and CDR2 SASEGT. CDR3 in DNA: TGTGCCACGAGACAGGGATTCGGGACCCAGTACTTC. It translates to CATRQGFGTQYF.

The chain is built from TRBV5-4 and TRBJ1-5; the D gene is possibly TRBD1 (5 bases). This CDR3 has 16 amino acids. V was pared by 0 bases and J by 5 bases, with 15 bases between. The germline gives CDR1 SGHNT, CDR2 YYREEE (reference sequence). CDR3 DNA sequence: TGTGCCAGCAGCTTGGGGGGGGGTTCCGCGGATCAGCCCCAGCATTTT. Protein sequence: CASSLGGGSADQPQHF.

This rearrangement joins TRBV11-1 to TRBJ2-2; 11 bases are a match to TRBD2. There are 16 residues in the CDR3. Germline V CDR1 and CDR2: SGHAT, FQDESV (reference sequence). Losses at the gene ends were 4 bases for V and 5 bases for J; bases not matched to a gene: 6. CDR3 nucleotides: TGTGCCAGCAGCTCCTCTAGCGGGGGGAGAACCGGGGAGCTGTTTTTT. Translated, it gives CASSSSSGGRTGELFF. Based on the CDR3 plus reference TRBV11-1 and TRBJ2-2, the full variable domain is EAEVAQSPRYKITEKSQAVAFWCDPISGHATLYWYRQILGQGPELLVQFQDESVVDDSQLPKDRFSAERLKGVDSTLKIQPAELGDSAMYLCASSSSSGGRTGELFFGEGSRLTVL.

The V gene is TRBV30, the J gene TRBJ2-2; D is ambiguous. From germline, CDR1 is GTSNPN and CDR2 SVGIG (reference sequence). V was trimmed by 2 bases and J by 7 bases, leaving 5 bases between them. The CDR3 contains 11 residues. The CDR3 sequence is CAWSFVGELFF. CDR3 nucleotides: TGTGCCTGGAGTTTCGTCGGGGAGCTGTTTTTT.

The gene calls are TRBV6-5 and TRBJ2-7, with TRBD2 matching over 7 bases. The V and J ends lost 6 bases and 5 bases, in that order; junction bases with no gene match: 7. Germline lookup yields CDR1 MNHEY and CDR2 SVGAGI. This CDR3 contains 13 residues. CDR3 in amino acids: CASSPTGTNEQYF. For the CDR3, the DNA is TGTGCCAGCAGCCCCACGGGGACTAACGAGCAGTACTTC.

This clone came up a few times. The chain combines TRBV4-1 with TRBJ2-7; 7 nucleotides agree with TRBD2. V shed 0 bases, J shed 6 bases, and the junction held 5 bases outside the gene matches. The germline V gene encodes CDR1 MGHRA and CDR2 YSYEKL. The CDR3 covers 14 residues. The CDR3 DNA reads TGCGCCAGCAGCCAAGATCCGGGGAGGGCCGAGCAGTACGTC. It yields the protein CASSQDPGRAEQYV.

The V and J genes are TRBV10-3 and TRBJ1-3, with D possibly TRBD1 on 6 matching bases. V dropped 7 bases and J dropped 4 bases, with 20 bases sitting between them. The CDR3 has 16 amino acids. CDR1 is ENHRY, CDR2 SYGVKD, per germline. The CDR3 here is CAIKGPARGYGNTIYF. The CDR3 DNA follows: TGTGCCATCAAAGGCCCTGCCAGGGGATACGGAAACACCATATATTTT.

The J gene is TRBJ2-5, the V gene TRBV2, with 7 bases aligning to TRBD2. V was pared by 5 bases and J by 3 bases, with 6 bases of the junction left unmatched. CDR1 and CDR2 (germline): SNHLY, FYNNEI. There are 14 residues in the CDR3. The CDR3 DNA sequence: TGTGCCAGCAGTCAACTTGCGGGGGAAGAGACCCAGTACTTC. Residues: CASSQLAGEETQYF. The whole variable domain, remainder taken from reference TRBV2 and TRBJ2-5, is EPEVTQTPSHQVTQMGQEVILRCVPISNHLYFYWYRQILGQKVEFLVSFYNNEISEKSEIFDDQFSVERPDGSNFTLKIRSTKLEDSAMYFCASSQLAGEETQYFGPGTRLLVL.

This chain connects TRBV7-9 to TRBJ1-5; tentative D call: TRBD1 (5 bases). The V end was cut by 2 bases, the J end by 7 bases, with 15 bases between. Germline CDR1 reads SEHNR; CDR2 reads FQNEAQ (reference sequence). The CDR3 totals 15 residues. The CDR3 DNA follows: TGTGCCAGCAGCTTAAATACCCAGGGAACGCAGCCCCAGCATTTT. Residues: CASSLNTQGTQPQHF.

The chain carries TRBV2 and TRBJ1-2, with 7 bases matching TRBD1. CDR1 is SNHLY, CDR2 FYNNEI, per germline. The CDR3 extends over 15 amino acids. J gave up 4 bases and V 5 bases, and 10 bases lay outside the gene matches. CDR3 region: CASSRYSTGSYGYTF. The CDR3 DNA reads TGTGCCAGCAGTAGATACTCGACAGGGTCCTATGGCTACACCTTC.

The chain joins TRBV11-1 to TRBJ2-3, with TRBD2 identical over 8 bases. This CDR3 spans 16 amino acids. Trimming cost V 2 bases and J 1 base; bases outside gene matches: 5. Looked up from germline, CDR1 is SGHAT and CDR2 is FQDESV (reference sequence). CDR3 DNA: TGTGCCAGCAGCTTATCTGGGACTAGAGGCACAGATACGCAGTATTTT. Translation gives CASSLSGTRGTDTQYF.

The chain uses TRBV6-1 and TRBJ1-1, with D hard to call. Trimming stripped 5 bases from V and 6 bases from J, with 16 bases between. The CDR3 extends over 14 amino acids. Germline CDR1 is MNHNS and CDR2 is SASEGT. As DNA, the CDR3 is TGTGCCAGCAGTCCCCCGGGTCCAAACCCTGAAGCTTTCTTT. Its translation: CASSPPGPNPEAFF.

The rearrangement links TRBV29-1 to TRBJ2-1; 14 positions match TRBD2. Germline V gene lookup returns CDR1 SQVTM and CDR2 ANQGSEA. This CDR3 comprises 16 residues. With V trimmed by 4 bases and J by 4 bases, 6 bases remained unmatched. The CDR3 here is CSVGVGLAGDYNEQFF. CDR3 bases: TGCAGCGTTGGGGTGGGACTAGCGGGGGATTACAATGAGCAGTTCTTC.

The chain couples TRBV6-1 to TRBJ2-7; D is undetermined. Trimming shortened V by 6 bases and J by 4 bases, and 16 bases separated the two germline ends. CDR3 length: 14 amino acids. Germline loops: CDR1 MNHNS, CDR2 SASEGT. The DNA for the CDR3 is TGTGCCAGCAGCGCTACGAACCTCGGGTACGAGCAGTACGTC. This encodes CASSATNLGYEQYV.

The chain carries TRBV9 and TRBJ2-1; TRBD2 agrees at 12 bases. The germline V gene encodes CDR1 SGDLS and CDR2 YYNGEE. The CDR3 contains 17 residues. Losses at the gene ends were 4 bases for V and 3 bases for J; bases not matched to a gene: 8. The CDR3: CASSPPGLAGNYNEQFF. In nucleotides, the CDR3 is TGTGCCAGCAGCCCCCCAGGACTAGCGGGGAACTACAATGAGCAGTTCTTC.

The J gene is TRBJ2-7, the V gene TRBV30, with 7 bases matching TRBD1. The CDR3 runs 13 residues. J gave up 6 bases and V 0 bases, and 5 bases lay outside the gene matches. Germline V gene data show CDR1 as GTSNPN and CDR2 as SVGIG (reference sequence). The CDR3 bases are TGTGCCTGGAGTGTACGACAGGGTTCCGAGCAGTACTTC. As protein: CAWSVRQGSEQYF. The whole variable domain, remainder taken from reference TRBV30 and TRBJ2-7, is SQTIHQWPATLVQPVGSPLSLECTVEGTSNPNLYWYRQAAGRGLQLLFYSVGIGQISSEVPQNLSASRPQDRQFILSSKKLLLSDSGFYLCAWSVRQGSEQYFGPGTRLTVT.

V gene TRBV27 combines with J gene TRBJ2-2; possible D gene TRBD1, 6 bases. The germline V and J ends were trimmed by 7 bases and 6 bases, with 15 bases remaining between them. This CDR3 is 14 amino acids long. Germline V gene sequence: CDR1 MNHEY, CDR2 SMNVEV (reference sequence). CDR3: CASNRVGGSGELFF. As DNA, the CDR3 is TGTGCCAGCAACAGGGTTGGGGGATCCGGGGAGCTGTTTTTT.

CDR3 DNA: TGTGCCAGCGGGGACAGAAGCTCTGGAAACACCATATATTTT. Encoded protein: CASGDRSSGNTIYF. This sequence joins TRBV6-1 and TRBJ1-3, with 7 bases aligning to TRBD1. Losses at the gene ends were 8 bases for V and 0 bases for J; bases not matched to a gene: 4. The germline V gene has CDR1 MNHNS and CDR2 SASEGT. This CDR3 has 14 amino acids.